This record concerns one T cell receptor beta chain sequence. The read stops 3 residues short of the end of the CDR3; the missing end is completed from the germline J gene. Each participant carried one incident cervical HPV16 infection only. There are 14 residues in the CDR3. V lost 5 bases and J lost 8; bases outside the gene matches: 8. CDR1 and CDR2 (germline): MNHEY, SVGEGT. The data originate from a study of T cells in women clearing cervical HPV infection. Study as a whole: Controls gave blood once infection was undetectable; cases at lesion identification.

The data were produced by immunoSEQ multiplex PCR, yet TCRdb's version contains in-frame clones alone and is incomplete. Here the sample table reports roughly 48,000 clones. The chain joins TRBV6-2 or TRBV6-3 to TRBJ2-4, with TRBD1 identical over 8 bases. The receptor was derived from a woman between 18 and 75 years old with a cervical HPV16 infection that either progressed to CIN3+ or cleared (not recorded which). The sample was blood buffy coat. Here the CDR3 reads CASSAGQGIHIQYF. The DNA read from the CDR3 is TGTGCCAGCAGTGCTGGACAGGGAATACACATT.